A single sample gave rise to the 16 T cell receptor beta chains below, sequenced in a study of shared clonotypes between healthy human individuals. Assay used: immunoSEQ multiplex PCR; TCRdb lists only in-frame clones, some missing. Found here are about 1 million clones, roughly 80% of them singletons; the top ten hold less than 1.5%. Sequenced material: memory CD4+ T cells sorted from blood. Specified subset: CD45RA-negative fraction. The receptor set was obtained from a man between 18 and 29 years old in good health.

The CDR3 DNA reads as TGTGCCAGCAGCGTAGTACAGGGATCCTACAATGAGCAGTTCTTC. Residues: CASSVVQGSYNEQFF. The chain is built from TRBV9 and TRBJ2-1, with D tentatively TRBD1 (6 bases). V was shortened by 0 bases and J by 1 base, with 8 bases between the two germline ends. Germline values: CDR1 SGDLS, CDR2 YYNGEE. This CDR3 comprises 15 residues.

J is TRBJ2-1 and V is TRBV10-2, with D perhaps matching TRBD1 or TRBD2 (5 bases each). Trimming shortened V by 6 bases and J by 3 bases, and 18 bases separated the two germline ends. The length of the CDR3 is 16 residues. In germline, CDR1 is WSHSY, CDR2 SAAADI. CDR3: CASRESSGGFYNEQFF. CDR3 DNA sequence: TGCGCCAGCAGGGAATCGAGTGGGGGATTCTACAATGAGCAGTTCTTC.

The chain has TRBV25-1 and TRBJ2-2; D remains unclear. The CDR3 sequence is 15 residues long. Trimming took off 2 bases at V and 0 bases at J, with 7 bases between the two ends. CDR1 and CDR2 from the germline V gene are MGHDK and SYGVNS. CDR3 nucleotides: TGTGCCAGCAGTGAAGTATGGTCGAACACCGGGGAGCTGTTTTTT. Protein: CASSEVWSNTGELFF.

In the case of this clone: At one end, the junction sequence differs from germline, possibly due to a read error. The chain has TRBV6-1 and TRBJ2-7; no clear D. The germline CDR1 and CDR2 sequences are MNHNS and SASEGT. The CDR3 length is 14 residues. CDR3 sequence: CASREGGRSYEQYF. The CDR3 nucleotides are TGTGCCAGCAGGGAAGGTGGGCGCTCCTACGAGCAGTACTTC.

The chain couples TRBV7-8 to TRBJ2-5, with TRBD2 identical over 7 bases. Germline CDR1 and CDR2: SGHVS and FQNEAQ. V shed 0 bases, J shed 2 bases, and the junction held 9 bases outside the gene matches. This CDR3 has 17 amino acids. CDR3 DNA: TGTGCCAGCAGCTTAGCCCACCGGGACTATAAGCAAGAGACCCAGTACTTC. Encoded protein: CASSLAHRDYKQETQYF.

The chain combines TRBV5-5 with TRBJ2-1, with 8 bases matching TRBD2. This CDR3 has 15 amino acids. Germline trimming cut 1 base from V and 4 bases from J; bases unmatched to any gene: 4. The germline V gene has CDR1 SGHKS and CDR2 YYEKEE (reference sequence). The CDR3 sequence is CASSLRRGDYNEQFF. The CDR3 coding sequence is TGTGCCAGCAGCTTGAGGCGGGGGGATTACAATGAGCAGTTCTTC.

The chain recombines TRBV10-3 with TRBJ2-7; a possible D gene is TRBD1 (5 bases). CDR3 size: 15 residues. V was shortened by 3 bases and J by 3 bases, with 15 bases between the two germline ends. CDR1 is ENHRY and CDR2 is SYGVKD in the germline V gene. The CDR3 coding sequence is TGTGCCATCAGTGACCCGGGTCAGGGCTACTACGAGCAGTACTTC. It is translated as CAISDPGQGYYEQYF.

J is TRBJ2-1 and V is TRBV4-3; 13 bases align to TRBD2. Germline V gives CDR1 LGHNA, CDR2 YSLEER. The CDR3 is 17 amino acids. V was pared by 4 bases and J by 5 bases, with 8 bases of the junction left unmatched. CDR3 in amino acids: CASSPILGLAGDNEQFF. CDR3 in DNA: TGCGCCAGCAGCCCCATACTCGGACTAGCGGGGGACAATGAGCAGTTCTTC.

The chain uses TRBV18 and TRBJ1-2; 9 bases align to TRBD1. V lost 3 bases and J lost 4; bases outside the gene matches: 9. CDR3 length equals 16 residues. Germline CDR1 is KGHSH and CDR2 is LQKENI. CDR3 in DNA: TGTGCCAGCTCACCGACCCCGGGACAGGGAAGCTATGGCTACACCTTC. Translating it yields CASSPTPGQGSYGYTF.

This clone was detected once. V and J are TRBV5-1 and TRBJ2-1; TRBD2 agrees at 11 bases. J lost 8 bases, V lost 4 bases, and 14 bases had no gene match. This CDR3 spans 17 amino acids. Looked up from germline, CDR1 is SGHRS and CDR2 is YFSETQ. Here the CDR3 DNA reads TGCGCCAGCAGCAGGAGTGTAGCGGGAGGGTTGCGGGATGAGCAGTTCTTC. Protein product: CASSRSVAGGLRDEQFF.

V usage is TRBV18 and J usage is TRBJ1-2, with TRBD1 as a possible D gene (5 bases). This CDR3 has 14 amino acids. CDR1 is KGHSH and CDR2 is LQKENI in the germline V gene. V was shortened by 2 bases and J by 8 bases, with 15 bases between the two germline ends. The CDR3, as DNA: TGTGCCAGCTCACCAATAAAAACAGGATCCGGCTACACCTTC. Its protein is CASSPIKTGSGYTF.

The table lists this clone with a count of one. In DNA form, the CDR3 reads TGTGCCAGTAGTATCGAGGGGCTAGGACAGCCCCAGCATTTT. It specifies CASSIEGLGQPQHF. The chain links TRBV19 to TRBJ1-5; D is perhaps TRBD1 (5 bases). From germline, CDR1 is LNHDA and CDR2 SQIVND (reference sequence). CDR3 size: 14 residues. Deletions cut 3 bases from V and 7 bases from J, with 13 bases between.

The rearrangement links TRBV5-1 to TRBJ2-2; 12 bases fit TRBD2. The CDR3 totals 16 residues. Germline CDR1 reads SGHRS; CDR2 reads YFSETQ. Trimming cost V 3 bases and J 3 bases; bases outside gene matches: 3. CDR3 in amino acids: CASSWLAGGDTGELFF. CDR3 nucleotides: TGCGCCAGCAGCTGGCTAGCGGGAGGGGACACCGGGGAGCTGTTTTTT. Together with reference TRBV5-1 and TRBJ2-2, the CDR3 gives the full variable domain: KAGVTQTPRYLIKTRGQQVTLSCSPISGHRSVSWYQQTPGQGLQFLFEYFSETQRNKGNFPGRFSGRQFSNSRSEMNVSTLELGDSALYLCASSWLAGGDTGELFFGEGSRLTVL.

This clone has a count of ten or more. CDR3 protein: CASSFIALASEVQYF. The CDR3 DNA follows: TGTGCCAGCAGTTTTATCGCACTAGCTTCGGAGGTCCAGTACTTC. The chain recombines TRBV28 with TRBJ2-5, with a possible D match to TRBD2 (6 bases). CDR1 and CDR2 from the germline V gene are MDHEN and SYDVKM. Trimming removed 3 bases at V and 10 bases at J, with 21 bases between. The CDR3 contains 15 residues.

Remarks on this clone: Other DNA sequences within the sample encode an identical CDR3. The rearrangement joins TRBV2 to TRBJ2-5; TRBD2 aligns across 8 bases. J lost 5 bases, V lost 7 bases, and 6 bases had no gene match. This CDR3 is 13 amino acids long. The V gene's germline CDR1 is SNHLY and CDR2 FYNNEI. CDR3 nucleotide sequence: TGTGCCAGCACTGGCGGGGGGAGGGAGACCCAGTACTTC. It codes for CASTGGGRETQYF.

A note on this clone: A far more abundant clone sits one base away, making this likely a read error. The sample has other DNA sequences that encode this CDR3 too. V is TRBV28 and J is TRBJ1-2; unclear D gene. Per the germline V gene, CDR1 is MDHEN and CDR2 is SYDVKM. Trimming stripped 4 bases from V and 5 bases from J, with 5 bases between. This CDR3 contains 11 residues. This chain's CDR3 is CASSSGYGYTF. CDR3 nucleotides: TGTGCCAGCAGTTCGGGTTATGGCTACACCTTC.